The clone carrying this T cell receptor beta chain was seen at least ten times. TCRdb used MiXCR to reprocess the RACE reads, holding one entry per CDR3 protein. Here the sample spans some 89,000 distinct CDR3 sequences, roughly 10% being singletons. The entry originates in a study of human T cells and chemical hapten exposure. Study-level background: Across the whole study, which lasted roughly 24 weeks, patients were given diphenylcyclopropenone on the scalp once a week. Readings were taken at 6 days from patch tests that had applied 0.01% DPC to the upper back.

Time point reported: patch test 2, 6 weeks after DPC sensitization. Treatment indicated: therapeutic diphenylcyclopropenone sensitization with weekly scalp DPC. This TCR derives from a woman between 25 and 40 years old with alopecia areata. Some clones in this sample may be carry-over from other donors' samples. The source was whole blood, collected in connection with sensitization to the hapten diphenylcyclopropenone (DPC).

The CDR3 nucleotides read TGCGCCAGCAGCTCGACAGGGGCAGCGGGGCAGTACTTC. This gives the protein CASSSTGAAGQYF. V is TRBV5-1 and J is TRBJ2-7; TRBD1 agrees at 8 bases. This CDR3 is built from 13 residues. Germline V gives CDR1 SGHRS, CDR2 YFSETQ. V trimming: 3 bases; J trimming: 9 bases; junction bases outside the gene matches: 8. The variable domain in full, with the rest retrieved from reference TRBV5-1 and TRBJ2-7, is KAGVTQTPRYLIKTRGQQVTLSCSPISGHRSVSWYQQTPGQGLQFLFEYFSETQRNKGNFPGRFSGRQFSNSRSEMNVSTLELGDSALYLCASSSTGAAGQYFGPGTRLTVT.